This is a list of T cell receptor beta chains from one sample in a study of blood T cell repertoires in COVID-19. Produced via immunoSEQ multiplex PCR; TCRdb's table is partial and in-frame only. The repertoire holds some 150,000 clones, with 70% to 80% as singletons. Sequenced material: peripheral blood. The receptors originated from a woman aged 70-85 years with COVID-19, enrolled during active disease. Both conserved end residues are trimmed from each CDR3. The order of the fields is V gene, J gene, CDR3 protein.

V gene: TRBV20-1; J gene: TRBJ1-2; CDR3 protein: SARDILGYT
V gene: TRBV6-2/TRBV6-3; J gene: TRBJ1-5; CDR3 protein: ASSQTRYSNQPQH
V gene: TRBV6-4; J gene: TRBJ1-6; CDR3 protein: ASSEVGQGRSPLH
V gene: TRBV4-3; J gene: TRBJ1-4; CDR3 protein: ASSQGPGQFEKLF
V gene: TRBV5-6; J gene: TRBJ2-7; CDR3 protein: ASSWRTGSTYEQY
V gene: TRBV6-5; J gene: TRBJ2-7; CDR3 protein: ASSRTPLFEQY
V gene: TRBV5-1; J gene: TRBJ2-3; CDR3 protein: ASSLEAPGTDTQY
V gene: TRBV7-2; J gene: TRBJ2-7; CDR3 protein: ASGLSSYEQY
V gene: TRBV7-9; J gene: TRBJ2-4; CDR3 protein: ASSPRQGLHIQY
V gene: TRBV5-6; J gene: TRBJ1-6; CDR3 protein: ASSPGQYNSPLH
V gene: TRBV30; J gene: TRBJ1-5; CDR3 protein: AWSEWEGQPQH
V gene: TRBV9; J gene: TRBJ1-1; CDR3 protein: ASSTTGSVNTEAF
V gene: TRBV2; J gene: TRBJ2-2; CDR3 protein: ASSEGGRNTGELF
V gene: TRBV11-2; J gene: TRBJ1-5; CDR3 protein: ASSSRSSNQPQH
V gene: TRBV6-2/TRBV6-3; J gene: TRBJ1-1; CDR3 protein: ASSYISGTSLNTEAF
V gene: TRBV21-1; J gene: TRBJ1-5; CDR3 protein: ASSKGGTGSQPQH
V gene: TRBV18; J gene: TRBJ2-2; CDR3 protein: ASSPIRGSNTGELF
V gene: TRBV5-1; J gene: TRBJ1-4; CDR3 protein: ASSLLSTNEKLF
V gene: TRBV2; J gene: TRBJ1-2; CDR3 protein: ASSEQGAGGYT
V gene: TRBV28; J gene: TRBJ2-2; CDR3 protein: ASSRTGELF
V gene: TRBV27; J gene: TRBJ1-1; CDR3 protein: ASSRQLANTEAF
V gene: TRBV28; J gene: TRBJ2-7; CDR3 protein: ASNTGLPYEQY
V gene: TRBV3-1/TRBV3-2; J gene: TRBJ2-1; CDR3 protein: ASSQDGYNEQF
V gene: TRBV7-9; J gene: TRBJ2-7; CDR3 protein: ASSDLAGGNEQY
V gene: TRBV5-1; J gene: TRBJ2-5; CDR3 protein: ASSHPGGETQY
V gene: TRBV30; J gene: TRBJ1-2; CDR3 protein: AWSPDIGYT
V gene: TRBV7-9; J gene: TRBJ1-4; CDR3 protein: ASSRTPGLPFPSPEKLF
V gene: TRBV18; J gene: TRBJ1-5; CDR3 protein: ASSPTRDQPQH
V gene: TRBV6-5; J gene: TRBJ2-7; CDR3 protein: ASSRDRASYEQY
V gene: TRBV6-2/TRBV6-3; J gene: TRBJ1-4; CDR3 protein: ASSWGPTNEKLF
V gene: TRBV9; J gene: TRBJ2-7; CDR3 protein: ASSQGLMAEQY
V gene: TRBV30; J gene: TRBJ1-1; CDR3 protein: ARDNMNTEAF
V gene: TRBV5-4; J gene: TRBJ2-5; CDR3 protein: ASSRRGTSGGSKETQY
V gene: TRBV19; J gene: TRBJ2-2; CDR3 protein: ASKQGDIPGELF
V gene: TRBV30; J gene: TRBJ1-1; CDR3 protein: ACPGQRGYEAF
V gene: TRBV5-1; J gene: TRBJ1-3; CDR3 protein: ASSLALADSGNTIY
V gene: TRBV30; J gene: TRBJ1-2; CDR3 protein: AWKRADSTTSGYT
V gene: TRBV10-3; J gene: TRBJ2-2; CDR3 protein: AIRGNRDRSTGELF
V gene: TRBV28; J gene: TRBJ2-6; CDR3 protein: ASSGETGSGANVLT
V gene: TRBV11-2; J gene: TRBJ2-7; CDR3 protein: ASSLGGKGGLKTFYEQY
V gene: TRBV5-1; J gene: TRBJ1-2; CDR3 protein: ASSPTDQGYT
V gene: TRBV28; J gene: TRBJ1-5; CDR3 protein: ASSRLQGNNQPQH
V gene: TRBV9; J gene: TRBJ2-1; CDR3 protein: ASSVDGTVGDEQF
V gene: TRBV18; J gene: TRBJ1-1; CDR3 protein: ASSQRAGSGLVNTEAF
V gene: TRBV7-6; J gene: TRBJ1-2; CDR3 protein: ASRPTGWDGYT
V gene: TRBV10-3; J gene: TRBJ2-2; CDR3 protein: AISELAGATPGELF
V gene: TRBV7-9; J gene: TRBJ2-7; CDR3 protein: ASSAGRKTYEQY